The 11 T cell receptor beta chains listed next were all sequenced from one sample in a study of CXCR3-negative and CXCR3-positive naive CD8 T cells. The study's findings and limits: TRB CDR3s were more hydrophobic in CXCR3-positive than in CXCR3-negative naive cells.

Antigens of these TCRs are unknown. In preparing the TRB cDNA libraries, 5' RACE with UMI labels was used. Each CDR3 protein gets one entry in TCRdb, which reprocessed the 5' RACE reads and gives no DNA. Recorded for this sample: 100,000 to 150,000 distinct CDR3 sequences. Material: naive CXCR3+ CD8+ T cells from blood. Subset indicated: CD45RO-CCR7+CD27+CD95- naive CD8+ T cells expressing CXCR3 (TNR3+). The receptors shown here come from a human donor in good health. Some clones in this sample may be carry-over from other donors' samples.

The gene calls are TRBV29-1 and TRBJ2-7; without DNA, the TCRdb call of TRBD2 cannot be checked. This CDR3 has 13 residues. Germline V lookup: CDR1 SQVTM, CDR2 ANQGSEA. CDR3 loop: CSVGALGPYEQYF.

V and J are TRBV27 and TRBJ2-7; TCRdb's D call, TRBD1, is unchecked because there is no DNA. Germline CDR1 reads MNHEY; CDR2 reads SMNVEV (reference sequence). The CDR3 loop spans 14 amino acids. The chain's CDR3 is CASSLKGGYYEQYF.

This chain links TRBV7-9 with TRBJ2-5; the D call of TRBD2 rests on TCRdb alone, since no DNA is present to check it. The CDR3 runs to 18 residues. Germline CDR1 SEHNR, CDR2 FQNEAQ (reference sequence). The CDR3 reads CASSLALAVAGVQETQYF.

The chain recombines TRBV4-1 with TRBJ1-5; TCRdb gives TRBD1 as the D gene, but with no DNA this cannot be confirmed. CDR1 is MGHRA, CDR2 YSYEKL, per germline. The CDR3 is 15 residues long. CDR3 sequence: CTSSFGRGGNQPQHF.

The chain carries TRBV2 and TRBJ2-2; TCRdb returns TRBD2, unconfirmable since there is no DNA. The CDR3 runs to 17 residues. In germline, CDR1 is SNHLY, CDR2 FYNNEI. The CDR3: CASSSGGSPLNTGELFF. Full variable domain (remainder filled in from reference TRBV2 and TRBJ2-2): EPEVTQTPSHQVTQMGQEVILRCVPISNHLYFYWYRQILGQKVEFLVSFYNNEISEKSEIFDDQFSVERPDGSNFTLKIRSTKLEDSAMYFCASSSGGSPLNTGELFFGEGSRLTVL.

This chain joins TRBV12-3 or TRBV12-4 and TRBJ1-1; TCRdb reports TRBD1, a call that lacks DNA to check it against. This CDR3 is built from 14 residues. This chain's CDR3 is CASSSSQGRDEAFF.

The V call is TRBV14, the J call TRBJ1-2; TCRdb gives TRBD1 as the D gene, but with no DNA this cannot be confirmed. The length of the CDR3 is 13 residues. Germline V gives CDR1 SGHDN, CDR2 FVKESK. CDR3 protein: CASSQVQAYGYTF. Filled out from reference TRBV14 and TRBJ1-2, the complete variable domain reads EAGVTQFPSHSVIEKGQTVTLRCDPISGHDNLYWYRRVMGKEIKFLLHFVKESKQDESGMPNNRFLAERTGGTYSTLKVQPAELEDSGVYFCASSQVQAYGYTFGSGTRLTVV.

The chain employs TRBV30 and TRBJ1-1; lacking DNA, the TRBD1 call made by TCRdb goes unchecked. Germline V gene data show CDR1 as GTSNPN and CDR2 as SVGIG (reference sequence). The CDR3 has 14 residues. CDR3 residues: CAWSMGQGYTEAFF.

The chain uses TRBV19 and TRBJ2-1; with no DNA, the TCRdb D assignment of TRBD1 cannot be verified. CDR1 is LNHDA and CDR2 is SQIVND in the germline V gene (reference sequence). The CDR3 covers 13 residues. CDR3 region: CASTGDRANEQFF.

The J gene is TRBJ1-1, the V gene TRBV2. Germline CDR1 is SNHLY and CDR2 is FYNNEI. The CDR3 length is 15 residues. CDR3 region: CASRVGRSLNTEAFF.

J is TRBJ1-1 and V is TRBV19. Germline CDR1 and CDR2: LNHDA and SQIVND (reference sequence). The CDR3 loop spans 13 amino acids. CDR3 sequence reads: CASSISLDTEAFF.